The next 21 T cell receptor beta chains were all read from a single sample in a study of blood T cell repertoires in COVID-19. The protocol was immunoSEQ multiplex PCR, while the TCRdb copy is restricted to in-frame clones and leaves out a portion. The sample records 140,000 to 150,000 clones, 85% to 90% being singletons. The source material was PBMCs or T cells enriched from blood (not recorded which). The source is a man aged 55 to 70 who had recovered from COVID-19.

The V call is TRBV7-8, the J call TRBJ2-7; D gene ambiguous. The length of the CDR3 is 15 residues. The germline CDR1 and CDR2 sequences are SGHVS and FQNEAQ. V lost 1 base to trimming and J lost 1 base, with 11 bases between them. For the CDR3, the DNA is TGTGCCAGCAGCTTAGTCCTAGGCCCTTCCTACGAGCAGTACTTC. It specifies CASSLVLGPSYEQYF.

This chain connects TRBV30 to TRBJ1-5, with D possibly being TRBD1 (6 bases). The CDR3 has 14 residues. V was shortened by 0 bases and J by 6 bases, with 12 bases between the two germline ends. Germline V lookup: CDR1 GTSNPN, CDR2 SVGIG (reference sequence). The CDR3 is CAWSVGQWSQPQHF. For the CDR3, the DNA is TGTGCCTGGAGTGTCGGACAGTGGTCTCAGCCCCAGCATTTT.

This clone was recorded once. The chain is built from TRBV6-5 and TRBJ2-3; D is undetermined. Germline-derived CDR1 and CDR2 are MNHEY and SVGAGI. V was shortened by 0 bases and J by 6 bases, with 10 bases between the two germline ends. CDR3 length: 14 amino acids. CDR3 coding DNA: TGTGCCAGCAGTTACTCTGGTCTCCGGGATACGCAGTATTTT. Its translation: CASSYSGLRDTQYF.

This clone showed up just a few times. This chain joins TRBV29-1 and TRBJ1-2, with 8 bases aligning to TRBD1. CDR3 size: 15 residues. From germline, CDR1 is SQVTM and CDR2 ANQGSEA. J lost 4 bases, V lost 2 bases, and 9 bases had no gene match. CDR3 in amino acids: CSVEWGRGQGYGYTF. As DNA, the CDR3 is TGCAGCGTTGAATGGGGCAGGGGGCAAGGCTATGGCTACACCTTC.

V usage is TRBV2 and J usage is TRBJ1-5; TRBD1 matches 8 bases. The germline V gene encodes CDR1 SNHLY and CDR2 FYNNEI. This CDR3 spans 15 amino acids. Trimming cost V 6 bases and J 11 bases; bases outside gene matches: 15. The CDR3 coding sequence is TGTGCCAGCAGCCTTAGGACAGGGTCATATCGGGCCCAGCATTTT. Protein product: CASSLRTGSYRAQHF.

The chain has TRBV6-1 and TRBJ2-5, with TRBD1 matching 8 bases. CDR3 size: 16 residues. Germline CDR1 is MNHNS and CDR2 is SASEGT. J was trimmed by 0 bases and V by 2 bases; bases with no gene match: 5. CDR3 DNA: TGTGCCAGCAGTGAACCCCGGACAGGGTACCAAGAGACCCAGTACTTC. It codes for CASSEPRTGYQETQYF.

The CDR3 spells CASSPGQELTGELFF. CDR3 sequence (DNA): TGTGCCAGCTCCCCGGGACAGGAGCTCACCGGGGAGCTGTTTTTT. The gene calls are TRBV5-4 and TRBJ2-2, with 8 bases identical to TRBD1. Trimming at V came to 7 bases and at J to 4 bases, leaving 9 bases not matched to a gene. The CDR3 loop spans 15 amino acids. In germline, CDR1 is SGHNT, CDR2 YYREEE (reference sequence).

A note on this clone: The junction differs from germline at one of its ends, possibly a read error. The chain uses TRBV15 and TRBJ2-3, with D unresolved. The CDR3 is 14 amino acids. Germline CDR1 reads LNHNV; CDR2 reads YYDKDF (reference sequence). CDR3 in amino acids: CATSGDLETDTQYF. The CDR3, as DNA: TGTGCCACCAGCGGAGACCTAGAGACAGATACGCAGTATTTT.

This clone showed up just a few times. The chain uses TRBV18 and TRBJ1-2, with 8 bases that match TRBD1. The J segment lost 8 bases and the V segment lost 3 bases, leaving 8 bases of the junction unmatched. This CDR3 is 14 amino acids long. In germline, CDR1 is KGHSH, CDR2 LQKENI. In DNA form, the CDR3 reads TGTGCCAGCTCACCCGGACAGGGTGAGAGGGGCTACACCTTC. This sequence encodes CASSPGQGERGYTF.

This chain connects TRBV4-2 to TRBJ1-6; tentative D call: TRBD1 (6 bases). CDR3 size: 13 residues. Germline V gene data show CDR1 as LGHNA and CDR2 as YNFKEQ. Trimming removed 5 bases at V and 7 bases at J, with 9 bases between. As DNA, the CDR3 is TGTGCCAGCAGCAATACAGGGAATTCACCCCTCCACTTT. This gives the protein CASSNTGNSPLHF.

The rearrangement links TRBV21-1 to TRBJ2-7; TRBD2 is taken as the D call from the table, unchecked against the DNA. TRBV21-1 counts as a pseudogene. This CDR3 contains 13 residues. CDR3 loop: CASSRGGYCEQYF. The CDR3 nucleotides are TGTGCCAGCAGCAGGGGGGGGTATTGCGAGCAGTACTTC.

The genes are TRBV7-2 and TRBJ2-3; unclear D gene. Looked up from germline, CDR1 is SGHTA and CDR2 is FQGNSA. Trimming left V 5 bases short and J 5 bases short, with 14 bases between. CDR3 length: 14 residues. The CDR3, as DNA: TGTGCCAGCAGCATTAGTCGTATTAAAGATACGCAGTATTTT. As protein: CASSISRIKDTQYF.

The V call is TRBV11-3, the J call TRBJ2-1; 9 positions agree with TRBD2. V trimming: 5 bases; J trimming: 6 bases; junction bases outside the gene matches: 5. The germline V gene has CDR1 SGHNT and CDR2 YENEEA. The CDR3 is 14 amino acids. CDR3 DNA sequence: TGTGCCAGCAGCCTTAGCGGGAGTGGCAATGAGCAGTTCTTC. This sequence encodes CASSLSGSGNEQFF.

The chain couples TRBV5-5 to TRBJ2-1, with 12 bases fitting TRBD2. With V trimmed by 5 bases and J by 4 bases, 7 bases remained unmatched. Germline V gene lookup returns CDR1 SGHKS and CDR2 YYEKEE (reference sequence). The CDR3 spans 16 residues. CDR3 sequence reads: CASSSGLAGSYNEQFF. The CDR3 DNA reads as TGTGCCAGCAGTTCAGGACTAGCGGGGTCTTACAATGAGCAGTTCTTC.

This clone was counted a single time. CDR3 in DNA: TGTGCCAGCAGTTCAGGGAACACTGAAGCTTTCTTT. Translating gives CASSSGNTEAFF. This chain joins TRBV27 and TRBJ1-1; no definite D call. Trimming left V 4 bases short and J 1 base short, with 4 bases between. From germline, CDR1 is MNHEY and CDR2 SMNVEV (reference sequence). This CDR3 is built from 12 residues.

The V gene is TRBV2, the J gene TRBJ2-7, with no clear D. The germline V and J ends were trimmed by 7 bases and 6 bases, with 19 bases remaining between them. The germline V gene encodes CDR1 SNHLY and CDR2 FYNNEI. This CDR3 is 14 amino acids long. The CDR3 nucleotides are TGTGCCAGCAAGCGAAGCAGTTCATTAGGCGAGCAGTACTTC. Translating it yields CASKRSSSLGEQYF.

J is TRBJ2-7 and V is TRBV5-1, with a possible D match to TRBD1 (5 bases). The length of the CDR3 is 17 residues. V was clipped by 0 bases and J by 2 bases, with 18 bases between them. Looked up from germline, CDR1 is SGHRS and CDR2 is YFSETQ. CDR3 sequence reads: CASSLVGAANPPYEQYF. CDR3 bases: TGCGCCAGCAGCTTGGTAGGGGCGGCGAATCCCCCCTACGAGCAGTACTTC.

CDR3 DNA sequence: TGTGCCAGCAGCCGGGGAGGGGCAAACTATGGCTACACCTTC. It translates to CASSRGGANYGYTF. This sequence joins TRBV4-2 and TRBJ1-2; the D gene is possibly TRBD1 (5 bases). CDR1 and CDR2 (germline): LGHNA, YNFKEQ. The CDR3 contains 14 residues. The V end lost 4 bases, the J end lost 2 bases, and 11 bases lay between the germline ends.

CDR3 protein: CAWSDGRQHAKNIQYF. As DNA, the CDR3 is TGTGCCTGGAGTGACGGCAGACAACATGCCAAAAACATTCAGTACTTC. The gene calls are TRBV30 and TRBJ2-4; D call uncertain. Trimming took off 1 base at V and 1 base at J, with 14 bases between the two ends. The germline gives CDR1 GTSNPN, CDR2 SVGIG (reference sequence). This CDR3 has 16 amino acids.

The rearrangement links TRBV10-1 to TRBJ2-1; 11 bases are shared with TRBD1. The germline V gene encodes CDR1 WNHNN and CDR2 SYGVQD (reference sequence). CDR3 length: 15 residues. Trimming cost V 4 bases and J 8 bases; bases outside gene matches: 7. CDR3 nucleotides: TGCGCCAGCAGTGGGGGGACAGGGGGTGCCTATGAGCAGTTCTTC. It encodes CASSGGTGGAYEQFF.

The chain carries TRBV4-1 and TRBJ1-3; maybe TRBD1 (6 bases). Germline CDR1 MGHRA, CDR2 YSYEKL. This CDR3 has 19 residues. Trimming removed 1 base from V and 4 bases from J, with 23 bases in between. The CDR3 protein is CASSQVRGGSRGVGNTIYF. Here the CDR3 DNA reads TGCGCCAGCAGCCAAGTTAGGGGGGGTTCCAGGGGCGTCGGAAACACCATATATTTT.